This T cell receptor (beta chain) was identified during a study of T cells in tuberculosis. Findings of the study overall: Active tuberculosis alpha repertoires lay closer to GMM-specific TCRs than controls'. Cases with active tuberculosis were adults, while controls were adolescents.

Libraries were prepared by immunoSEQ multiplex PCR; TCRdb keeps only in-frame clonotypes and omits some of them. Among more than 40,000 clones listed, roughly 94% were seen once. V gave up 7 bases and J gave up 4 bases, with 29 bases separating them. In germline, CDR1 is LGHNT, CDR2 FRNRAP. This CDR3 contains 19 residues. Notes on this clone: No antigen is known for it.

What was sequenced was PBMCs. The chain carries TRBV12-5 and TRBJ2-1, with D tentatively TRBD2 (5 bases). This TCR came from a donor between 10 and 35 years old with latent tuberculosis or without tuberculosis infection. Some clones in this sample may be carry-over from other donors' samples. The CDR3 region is CASVPISAGSAQFYNEQFF. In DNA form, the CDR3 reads TGTGCTAGTGTTCCAATCTCGGCGGGTAGCGCCCAATTTTACAATGAGCAGTTCTTC.